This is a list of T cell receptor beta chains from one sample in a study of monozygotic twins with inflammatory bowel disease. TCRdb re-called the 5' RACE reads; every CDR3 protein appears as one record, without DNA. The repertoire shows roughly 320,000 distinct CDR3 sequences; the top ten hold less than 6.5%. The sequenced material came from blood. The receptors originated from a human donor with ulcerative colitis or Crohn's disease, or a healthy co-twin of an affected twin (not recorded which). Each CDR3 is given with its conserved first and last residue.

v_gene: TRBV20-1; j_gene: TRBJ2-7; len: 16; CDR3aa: CSARDRTGPRSHEQYF
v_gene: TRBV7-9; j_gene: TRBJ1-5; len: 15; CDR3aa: CASSLGRGVGQPQHF
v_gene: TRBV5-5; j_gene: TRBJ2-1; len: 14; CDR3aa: CASTVTPSYNEQFF
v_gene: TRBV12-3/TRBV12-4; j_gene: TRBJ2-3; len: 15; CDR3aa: CASRLGASQGDTQYF
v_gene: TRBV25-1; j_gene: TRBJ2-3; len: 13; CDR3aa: CASGVTATDTQYF
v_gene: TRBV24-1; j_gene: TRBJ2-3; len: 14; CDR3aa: CATRGAGQADTQYF
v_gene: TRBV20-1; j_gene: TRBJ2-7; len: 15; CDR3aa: CSAPSRLEGGYEQYF
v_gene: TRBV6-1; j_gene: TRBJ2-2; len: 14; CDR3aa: CASRDNGWSGELFF
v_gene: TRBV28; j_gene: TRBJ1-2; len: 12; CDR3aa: CASSFFVYGYTF
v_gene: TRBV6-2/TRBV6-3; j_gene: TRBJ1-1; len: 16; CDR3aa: CASTSGTGRGNTEAFF
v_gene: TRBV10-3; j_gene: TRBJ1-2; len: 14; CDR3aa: CAISEGVQGHGYTF
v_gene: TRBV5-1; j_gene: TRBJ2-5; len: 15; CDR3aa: CASSAIQQTQETQYF
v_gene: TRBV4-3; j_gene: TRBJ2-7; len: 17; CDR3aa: CASSLPGLAGGPREQYF
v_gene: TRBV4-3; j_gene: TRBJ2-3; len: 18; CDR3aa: CASSQLETSGSFADTQYF
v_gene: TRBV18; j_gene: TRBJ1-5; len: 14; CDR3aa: CASSPGQGGSPQHF
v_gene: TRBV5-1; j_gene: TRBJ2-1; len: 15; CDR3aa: CASSPSGSRDNEQFF
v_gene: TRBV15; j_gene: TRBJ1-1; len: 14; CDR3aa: CATSRAIENTEAFF
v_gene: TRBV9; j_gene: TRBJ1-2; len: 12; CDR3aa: CASSVDVYGYTF